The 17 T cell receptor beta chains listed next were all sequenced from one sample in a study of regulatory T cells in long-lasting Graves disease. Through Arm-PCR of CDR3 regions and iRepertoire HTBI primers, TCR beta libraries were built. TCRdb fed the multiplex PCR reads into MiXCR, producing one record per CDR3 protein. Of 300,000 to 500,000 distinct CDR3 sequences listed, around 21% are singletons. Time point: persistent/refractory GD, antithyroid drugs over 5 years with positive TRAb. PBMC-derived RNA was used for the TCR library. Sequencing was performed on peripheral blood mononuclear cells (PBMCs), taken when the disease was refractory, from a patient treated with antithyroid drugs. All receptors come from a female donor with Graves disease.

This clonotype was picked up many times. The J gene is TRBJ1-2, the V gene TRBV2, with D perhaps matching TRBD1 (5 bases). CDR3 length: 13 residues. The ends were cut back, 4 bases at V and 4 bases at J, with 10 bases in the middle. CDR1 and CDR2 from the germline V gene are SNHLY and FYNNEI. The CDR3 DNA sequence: TGTGCCAGCAGTGGACAGCGCCCCTATGGCTACACCTTC. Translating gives CASSGQRPYGYTF.

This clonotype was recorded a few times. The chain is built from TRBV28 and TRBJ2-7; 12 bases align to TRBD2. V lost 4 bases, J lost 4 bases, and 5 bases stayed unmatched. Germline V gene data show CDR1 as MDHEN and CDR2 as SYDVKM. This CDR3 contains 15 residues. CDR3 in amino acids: CASSSTGTSGYEQYF. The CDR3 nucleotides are TGTGCCAGCAGTTCAACCGGGACTAGCGGGTACGAGCAGTACTTC.

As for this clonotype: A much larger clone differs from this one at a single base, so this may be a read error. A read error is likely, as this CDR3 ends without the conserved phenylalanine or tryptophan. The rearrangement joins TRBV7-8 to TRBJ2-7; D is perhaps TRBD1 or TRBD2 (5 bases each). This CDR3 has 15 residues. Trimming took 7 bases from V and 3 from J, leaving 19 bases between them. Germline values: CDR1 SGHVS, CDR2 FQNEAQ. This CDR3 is CASNYRGVGNYEQYS. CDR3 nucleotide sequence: TGTGCCAGCAACTACAGAGGGGTCGGCAACTACGAGCAGTACTCC.

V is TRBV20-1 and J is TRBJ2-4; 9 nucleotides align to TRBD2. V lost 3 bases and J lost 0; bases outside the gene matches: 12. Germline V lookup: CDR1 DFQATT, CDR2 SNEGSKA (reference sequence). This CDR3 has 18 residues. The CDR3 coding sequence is TGCAGTGCTAGTCCCCCTAGCGGGGCAAATCTAGCCAAAAACATTCAGTACTTC. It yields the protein CSASPPSGANLAKNIQYF.

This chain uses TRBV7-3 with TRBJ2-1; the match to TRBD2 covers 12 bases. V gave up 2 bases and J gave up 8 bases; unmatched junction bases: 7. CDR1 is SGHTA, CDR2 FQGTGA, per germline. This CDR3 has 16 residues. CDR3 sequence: CASSLGLAGGLDEQFF. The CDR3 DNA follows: TGTGCCAGCAGCTTAGGGCTAGCGGGAGGGCTGGATGAGCAGTTCTTC.

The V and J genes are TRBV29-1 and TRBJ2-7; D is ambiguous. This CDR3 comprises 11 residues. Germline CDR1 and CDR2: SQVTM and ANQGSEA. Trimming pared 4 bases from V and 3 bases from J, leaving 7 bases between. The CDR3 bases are TGCAGCGTTGGCCAGGTCTACGAGCAGTACTTC. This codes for CSVGQVYEQYF.

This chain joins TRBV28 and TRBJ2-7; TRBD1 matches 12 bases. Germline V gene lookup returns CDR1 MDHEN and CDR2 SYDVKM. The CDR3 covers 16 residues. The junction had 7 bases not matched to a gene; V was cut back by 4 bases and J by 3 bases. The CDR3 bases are TGTGCCAGCAGTTCACCGGGACAGGGGGCGGGCTACGAGCAGTACTTC. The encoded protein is CASSSPGQGAGYEQYF.

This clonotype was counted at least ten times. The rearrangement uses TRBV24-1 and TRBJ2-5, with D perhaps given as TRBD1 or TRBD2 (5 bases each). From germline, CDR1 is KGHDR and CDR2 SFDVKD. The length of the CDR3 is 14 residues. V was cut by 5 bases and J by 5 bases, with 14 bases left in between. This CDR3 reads CATSAPGQRETQYF. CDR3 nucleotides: TGTGCCACCAGTGCCCCGGGGCAGAGGGAGACCCAGTACTTC.

CDR3: CASSAQKNEQFF. DNA for the CDR3: TGTGCCAGCAGTGCTCAGAAGAATGAGCAGTTCTTC. J is TRBJ2-1 and V is TRBV27; D is undetermined. The CDR3 totals 12 residues. V was pared by 5 bases and J by 7 bases, with 9 bases between. Germline CDR1 is MNHEY and CDR2 is SMNVEV (reference sequence).

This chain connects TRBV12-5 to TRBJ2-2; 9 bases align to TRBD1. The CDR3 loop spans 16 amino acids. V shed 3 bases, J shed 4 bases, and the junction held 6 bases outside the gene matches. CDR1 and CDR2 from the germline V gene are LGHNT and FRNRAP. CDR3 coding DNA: TGTGCTAGTGGTTTCCATTGGACAGGGGTCACCGGGGAGCTGTTTTTT. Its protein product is CASGFHWTGVTGELFF.

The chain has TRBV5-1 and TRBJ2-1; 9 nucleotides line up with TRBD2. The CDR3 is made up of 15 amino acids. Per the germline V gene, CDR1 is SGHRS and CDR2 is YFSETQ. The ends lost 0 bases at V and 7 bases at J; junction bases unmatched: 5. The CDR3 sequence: CASSLGTSAPNEQFF. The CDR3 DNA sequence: TGCGCCAGCAGCTTGGGGACTAGCGCGCCGAATGAGCAGTTCTTC.

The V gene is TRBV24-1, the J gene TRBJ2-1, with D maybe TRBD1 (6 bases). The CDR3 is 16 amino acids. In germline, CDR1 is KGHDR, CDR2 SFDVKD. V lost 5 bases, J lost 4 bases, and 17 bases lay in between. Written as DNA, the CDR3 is TGTGCCACCAGTGCGAAAGGGCAGGGGTTTTACAATGAGCAGTTCTTC. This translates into CATSAKGQGFYNEQFF.

The CDR3 sequence: CASSLDLWTVAKNIQYF. For the CDR3, the DNA is TGTGCCAGCAGCTTGGATCTATGGACCGTAGCCAAAAACATTCAGTACTTC. This chain connects TRBV5-8 to TRBJ2-4; no definite D call. CDR3 length: 17 residues. Germline CDR1 and CDR2: SGHTS and YDEGEE. Trimming cost V 0 bases and J 0 bases, with 13 bases left between them.

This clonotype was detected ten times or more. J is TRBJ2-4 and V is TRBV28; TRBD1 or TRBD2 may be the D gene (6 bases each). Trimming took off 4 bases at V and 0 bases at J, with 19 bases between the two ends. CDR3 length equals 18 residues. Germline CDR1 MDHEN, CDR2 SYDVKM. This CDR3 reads CASSSREDSLIAKNIQYF. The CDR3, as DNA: TGTGCCAGCAGTTCTAGGGAGGACAGTCTTATAGCCAAAAACATTCAGTACTTC.

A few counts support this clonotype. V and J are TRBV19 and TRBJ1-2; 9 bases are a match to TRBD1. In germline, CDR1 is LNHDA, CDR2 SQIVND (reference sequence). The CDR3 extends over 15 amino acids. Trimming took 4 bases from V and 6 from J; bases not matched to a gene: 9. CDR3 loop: CASSTPGTGINGYTF. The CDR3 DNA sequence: TGTGCCAGTAGTACACCGGGGACAGGGATAAATGGCTACACCTTC.

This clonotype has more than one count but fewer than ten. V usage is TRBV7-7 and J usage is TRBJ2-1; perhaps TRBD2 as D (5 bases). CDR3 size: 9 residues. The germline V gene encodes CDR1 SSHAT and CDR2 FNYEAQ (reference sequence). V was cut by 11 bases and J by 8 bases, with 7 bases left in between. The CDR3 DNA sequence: TGTGCCGTGCGGGATGAGCAGTTCTTC. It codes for CAVRDEQFF.

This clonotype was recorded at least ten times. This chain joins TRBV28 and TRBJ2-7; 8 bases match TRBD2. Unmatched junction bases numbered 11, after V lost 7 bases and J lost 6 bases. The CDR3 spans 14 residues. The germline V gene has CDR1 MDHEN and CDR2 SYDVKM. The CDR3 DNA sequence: TGTGCCAGCACCACTACCGGACTAGCACCCGAGCAGTACTTC. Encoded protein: CASTTTGLAPEQYF.